Below are 5 T cell receptor beta chains sequenced from a single sample in a study of OX40 agonist ivuxolimab in advanced cancers. Some clones are missing from TCRdb's copy, which holds only in-frame ones; the method was immunoSEQ multiplex PCR. The data contain approximately 41,000 clones, 89% of them singletons. This specimen was CD4+ or CD8+ T cells sorted from blood, taken in a trial of the OX40 agonist ivuxolimab. The origin of the receptors is an adult with an advanced solid tumor such as melanoma, head and neck, liver or kidney cancer.

On this clone itself: The sample holds other DNA sequences that translate to the same CDR3. The chain carries TRBV18 and TRBJ1-1, with D unclear. This CDR3 is 14 amino acids long. Germline loops: CDR1 KGHSH, CDR2 LQKENI. V was trimmed by 0 bases and J by 1 base, leaving 6 bases between them. The CDR3 protein is CASSPPRGNTEAFF. The CDR3, as DNA: TGTGCCAGCTCACCACCAAGAGGGAACACTGAAGCTTTCTTT.

The chain recombines TRBV7-3 with TRBJ2-3, with D unresolved. The V gene's germline CDR1 is SGHTA and CDR2 FQGTGA. The CDR3 consists of 13 residues. V shed 8 bases and J shed 3 bases, with 12 bases lying between them. The CDR3 nucleotides read TGTGCCAGCTCGGTAGGGTCGACAGATACGCAGTATTTT. It encodes CASSVGSTDTQYF.

The V gene is TRBV25-1, the J gene TRBJ1-2; 7 bases agree with TRBD1. This CDR3 comprises 13 residues. The J segment lost 7 bases and the V segment lost 8 bases, leaving 10 bases of the junction unmatched. Germline lookup yields CDR1 MGHDK and CDR2 SYGVNS. CDR3 sequence: CASGPQTGLGYTF. The DNA of the CDR3 is TGTGCCAGCGGACCACAGACAGGGCTTGGCTACACCTTC.

The chain employs TRBV10-3 and TRBJ1-1, with TRBD1 as a possible D gene (5 bases). Per the germline V gene, CDR1 is ENHRY and CDR2 is SYGVKD. The CDR3 covers 15 residues. The ends were cut back, 6 bases at V and 5 bases at J, with 19 bases in the middle. This CDR3 reads CAIRGVGGGGTEAFF. The CDR3, as DNA: TGTGCCATCAGGGGGGTCGGGGGTGGAGGTACTGAAGCTTTCTTT.

The CDR3 DNA is TGTGCCAGCAGGGCCCACCCCCCAGGAGGCTACACCTTC. Encoded protein: CASRAHPPGGYTF. The gene calls are TRBV6-5 and TRBJ1-2, with D unresolved. The V end was cut by 6 bases, the J end by 8 bases, with 16 bases between. Germline lookup yields CDR1 MNHEY and CDR2 SVGAGI. This CDR3 comprises 13 residues.